Below are 27 T cell receptor beta chains sequenced from a single sample in a study of blood T cell repertoires in COVID-19. Sequencing was performed with immunoSEQ multiplex PCR; in TCRdb, only in-frame clones are kept and a portion is missing. The table shows about 150,000 clones, with around 78% occurring only once. The sequenced material came from peripheral blood. The receptors shown here come from a man of 80 years or more with acute or convalescent COVID-19.

This clone has a handful of counts. The V and J genes are TRBV29-1 and TRBJ1-3, with D possibly being TRBD1 (5 bases). The CDR3 loop spans 13 amino acids. V was trimmed by 8 bases and J by 0 bases, leaving 11 bases between them. CDR1 and CDR2 (germline): SQVTM, ANQGSEA. The CDR3 bases are TGCAGCATCTCCCAGGGCTCTGGAAACACCATATATTTT. Protein: CSISQGSGNTIYF.

The sample holds a few counts of this clone. The chain has TRBV15 and TRBJ2-7; a possible D gene is TRBD1 (5 bases). Germline CDR1 LNHNV, CDR2 YYDKDF (reference sequence). The CDR3 is 14 residues long. V was trimmed by 3 bases and J by 5 bases, leaving 14 bases between them. The CDR3, as DNA: TGTGCCACCAGCAGTCCCCCCCGACAGAACGAGCAGTACTTC. It is translated as CATSSPPRQNEQYF.

The count of this clone is one. The V and J genes are TRBV7-8 and TRBJ2-5; D not resolved. The CDR3 spans 14 residues. Trimming pared 0 bases from V and 1 base from J, leaving 6 bases between. Looked up from germline, CDR1 is SGHVS and CDR2 is FQNEAQ. The CDR3 loop is CASSLAPFQETQYF. CDR3 sequence (DNA): TGTGCCAGCAGCTTAGCTCCGTTCCAAGAGACCCAGTACTTC.

The gene calls are TRBV12-5 and TRBJ1-5, with 7 bases fitting TRBD1. Trimming cost V 6 bases and J 5 bases; bases outside gene matches: 19. Germline V gene data show CDR1 as LGHNT and CDR2 as FRNRAP. CDR3 length: 18 amino acids. CDR3 nucleotide sequence: TGTGCTAGTGGCGAGTTCTCCCGTGACCGGGACAGTTATCAGCCCCAGCATTTT. Its protein is CASGEFSRDRDSYQPQHF.

This sequence joins TRBV6-5 and TRBJ1-6; maybe TRBD1 (5 bases). V lost 5 bases, J lost 8 bases, and 16 bases lay in between. Germline loops: CDR1 MNHEY, CDR2 SVGAGI. The CDR3 consists of 15 residues. The CDR3 here is CASSPPGTDHSPLHF. The CDR3 nucleotides read TGTGCCAGCAGTCCCCCCGGGACTGACCATTCACCCCTCCACTTT.

The chain joins TRBV14 to TRBJ1-4; D gene ambiguous. This CDR3 is 14 amino acids long. Germline CDR1 is SGHDN and CDR2 is FVKESK. Trimming took 3 bases from V and 8 from J, leaving 13 bases between them. CDR3 coding DNA: TGTGCCAGCAGCCACCGAATGGAGAGAGAAAAACTGTTTTTT. The encoded protein is CASSHRMEREKLFF.

The genes are TRBV7-3 and TRBJ1-6, with 7 nucleotides matching TRBD1. The germline gives CDR1 SGHTA, CDR2 FQGTGA. This CDR3 has 14 amino acids. The J segment lost 6 bases and the V segment lost 5 bases, leaving 4 bases of the junction unmatched. The CDR3 sequence: CASSADRVNSPLHF. CDR3 bases: TGTGCCAGCAGCGCCGACAGGGTTAATTCACCCCTCCACTTT.

This clone was recorded only once. The gene calls are TRBV11-1 and TRBJ2-7, with D perhaps matching TRBD2 (6 bases). Germline V gene sequence: CDR1 SGHAT, CDR2 FQDESV (reference sequence). The V gene lost 2 bases and the J gene lost 6 bases, with 11 bases spanning the gap. This CDR3 spans 13 amino acids. CDR3 DNA: TGTGCCAGCAGCTTAAAGGTGGGGGGCGAGCAGTACGTC. This sequence encodes CASSLKVGGEQYV.

This sequence joins TRBV21-1 and TRBJ2-1; the listed D gene, TRBD2, was not tested against the DNA. TRBV21-1 is an annotated pseudogene. This CDR3 is built from 16 residues. In DNA, the CDR3 is TGTGCCAGCAGCAAACGCGGGGGGAGCTCCTACAATGAGCAGTTCTTC. Translation gives CASSKRGGSSYNEQFF.

The rearrangement joins TRBV3-1 (or the pseudogene TRBV3-2) to TRBJ1-1, with 7 bases identical to TRBD1. Losses at the gene ends were 4 bases for V and 2 bases for J; bases not matched to a gene: 4. The CDR3 extends over 14 amino acids. CDR1 is LGHDT, CDR2 YNNKEL, per germline (reference sequence). The CDR3 DNA follows: TGTGCCAGCAGCCGGAACAGGGGCAACACTGAAGCTTTCTTT. Translating gives CASSRNRGNTEAFF.

The chain employs TRBV18 and TRBJ1-1; no reliable D call. Germline loops: CDR1 KGHSH, CDR2 LQKENI. Trimming took off 5 bases at V and 1 base at J, with 5 bases between the two ends. The CDR3 length is 12 residues. CDR3 in amino acids: CASSIRNTEAFF. The CDR3, as DNA: TGTGCCAGCTCAATTAGGAACACTGAAGCTTTCTTT.

The rearrangement joins TRBV21-1 to TRBJ2-4; TRBD2 reflects the table's D call only, with no check against the DNA. TRBV21-1 is designated a pseudogene. The CDR3 covers 18 residues. The CDR3 reads CASSPLTRPGVPKNIQYF. The CDR3 nucleotides read TGTGCCAGCAGCCCCTTGACACGGCCGGGGGTACCCAAAAACATTCAGTACTTC.

This chain joins TRBV7-2 and TRBJ2-1; 8 nucleotides line up with TRBD2. V dropped 5 bases and J dropped 4; count of bases not matched to a gene: 19. The CDR3 has 19 residues. Germline CDR1 reads SGHTA; CDR2 reads FQGNSA. Written as DNA, the CDR3 is TGTGCCAGCAGCCGTACAGTAGCAGCTGGCGGGGGGTATTACAATGAGCAGTTCTTC. Its protein product is CASSRTVAAGGGYYNEQFF. Supplemented by reference TRBV7-2 and TRBJ2-1, the full variable domain reads GAGVSQSPSNKVTEKGKDVELRCDPISGHTALYWYRQSLGQGLEFLIYFQGNSAPDKSGLPSDRFSAERTGGSVSTLTIQRTQQEDSAVYLCASSRTVAAGGGYYNEQFFGPGTRLTVL.

The DNA for the CDR3 is TGTGCCAGCAGCTTAGTCTGGGGCGGGACTAGGATCAGTGATACGCAGTATTTT. Encoded protein: CASSLVWGGTRISDTQYF. This sequence joins TRBV11-3 and TRBJ2-3; 8 positions match TRBD2. With 1 base clipped from V and 6 bases from J, the junction kept 15 bases outside the gene matches. This CDR3 region has 18 residues. CDR1 SGHNT and CDR2 YENEEA come from the germline V gene.

The rearrangement uses TRBV5-1 and TRBJ2-7; 7 bases align to TRBD2. CDR3 length equals 14 residues. V dropped 1 base and J dropped 4; count of bases not matched to a gene: 5. Germline CDR1 reads SGHRS; CDR2 reads YFSETQ. CDR3 sequence (DNA): TGCGCCAGCAGCTTGAATCGGGGGGAATACGAGCAGTACTTC. This encodes CASSLNRGEYEQYF.

J is TRBJ1-1 and V is TRBV19, with D perhaps TRBD1 (6 bases). The CDR3 sequence is 13 residues long. Per the germline V gene, CDR1 is LNHDA and CDR2 is SQIVND (reference sequence). The germline V and J ends were trimmed by 7 bases and 2 bases, with 11 bases remaining between them. This chain's CDR3 is CASKGGINTEAFF. The DNA for the CDR3 is TGTGCCAGTAAAGGGGGAATAAACACTGAAGCTTTCTTT.

This chain connects TRBV18 to TRBJ2-1; D is unclear. Germline V lookup: CDR1 KGHSH, CDR2 LQKENI. CDR3 length: 14 residues. V was cut by 3 bases and J by 5 bases, with 11 bases left in between. CDR3 sequence: CASSPSRSNNEQFF. The CDR3 nucleotides read TGTGCCAGCTCACCGAGCAGGTCAAACAATGAGCAGTTCTTC. The whole variable domain, filled in from reference TRBV18 and TRBJ2-1, reads NAGVMQNPRHLVRRRGQEARLRCSPMKGHSHVYWYRQLPEEGLKFMVYLQKENIIDESGMPKERFSAEFPKEGPSILRIQQVVRGDSAAYFCASSPSRSNNEQFFGPGTRLTVL.

This chain uses TRBV12-3 or TRBV12-4 with TRBJ2-1; D might be TRBD2 (5 bases). V gave up 1 base and J gave up 10 bases, with 8 bases separating them. This CDR3 spans 12 amino acids. The CDR3 spells CASSLGLAEQFF. In DNA form, the CDR3 reads TGTGCCAGCAGTTTAGGTTTAGCGGAGCAGTTCTTC.

This chain joins TRBV7-8 and TRBJ2-1; a possible D gene is TRBD1 (7 bases). The CDR3 spans 17 residues. Trimming pared 4 bases from V and 0 bases from J, leaving 16 bases between. CDR1 is SGHVS and CDR2 is FQNEAQ in the germline V gene. The CDR3 spells CASSSTGGDSSYNEQFF. The CDR3 DNA sequence: TGTGCCAGCAGCTCCACTGGCGGGGACAGCTCCTACAATGAGCAGTTCTTC.

This sequence joins TRBV5-8 and TRBJ2-2, with D perhaps matching TRBD2 (5 bases). Germline CDR1 SGHTS, CDR2 YDEGEE. The CDR3 has 17 residues. Trimming removed 4 bases at V and 4 bases at J, with 20 bases between. CDR3 nucleotide sequence: TGTGCCAGCAGCCTGAGTTCGGGAACCCGAGGCACCGGGGAGCTGTTTTTT. It yields the protein CASSLSSGTRGTGELFF.

This chain connects TRBV2 to TRBJ1-5; 8 bases align to TRBD1. Germline V gene lookup returns CDR1 SNHLY and CDR2 FYNNEI. CDR3 length: 12 residues. The ends lost 8 bases at V and 11 bases at J; junction bases unmatched: 8. The CDR3 region has the DNA TGTGCCAGCTGGACAGGGTACGGGGCCCAGCATTTT. Protein product: CASWTGYGAQHF.

This clone turned up a few times. The chain has TRBV29-1 and TRBJ1-1; 9 bases line up with TRBD1. This CDR3 has 13 amino acids. Germline V gene lookup returns CDR1 SQVTM and CDR2 ANQGSEA. With V trimmed by 8 bases and J by 2 bases, 6 bases remained unmatched. The CDR3 DNA is TGCAGCTGCCAGGGACAGGGAAACACTGAAGCTTTCTTT. This sequence encodes CSCQGQGNTEAFF. The whole variable domain, remainder taken from reference TRBV29-1 and TRBJ1-1, is SAVISQKPSRDICQRGTSLTIQCQVDSQVTMMFWYRQQPGQSLTLIATANQGSEATYESGFVIDKFPISRPNLTFSTLTVSNMSPEDSSIYLCSCQGQGNTEAFFGQGTRLTVV.

The V call is TRBV3-1 (or the pseudogene TRBV3-2), the J call TRBJ1-4; D remains ambiguous. There are 15 residues in the CDR3. The V and J ends lost 0 bases and 6 bases respectively, with 11 bases between them. Germline V gives CDR1 LGHDT, CDR2 YNNKEL (reference sequence). The CDR3 loop is CASSQDEGFYEKLFF. Here the CDR3 DNA reads TGTGCCAGCAGCCAAGACGAGGGATTCTATGAAAAACTGTTTTTT.

V is TRBV6-6 and J is TRBJ2-7; D remains unclear. CDR1 and CDR2 (germline): MNHNY, SVGAGI (reference sequence). Between the trimmed V and J ends, which lost 6 bases and 2 bases, there was a span of 8 bases. The CDR3 totals 12 residues. The CDR3 DNA reads TGTGCCAGCAGAGACACAACCTACGAGCAGTACTTC. Translated, it gives CASRDTTYEQYF.

This clone came up a few times. The chain carries TRBV19 and TRBJ1-5; no clear D. This CDR3 has 15 residues. Between the trimmed V and J ends, which lost 5 bases and 0 bases, there was a span of 11 bases. The V gene's germline CDR1 is LNHDA and CDR2 SQIVND (reference sequence). This CDR3 is CASSGRRGSNQPQHF. CDR3 nucleotide sequence: TGTGCCAGTAGTGGCCGCCGGGGTAGCAATCAGCCCCAGCATTTT.

This clone was observed a handful of times. The V and J genes are TRBV7-7 and TRBJ2-3, with a weak D call TRBD1 (7 bases). This CDR3 comprises 16 residues. Trimming removed 5 bases at V and 3 bases at J, with 18 bases between. CDR1 SSHAT and CDR2 FNYEAQ come from the germline V gene (reference sequence). The CDR3 region has the DNA TGTGCCAGCAGCCAAGCCAGGGGGGCAATGACAGATACGCAGTATTTT. Its translation: CASSQARGAMTDTQYF.

The chain joins TRBV18 to TRBJ1-1; possible D gene TRBD1, 6 bases. Trimming pared 6 bases from V and 3 bases from J, leaving 14 bases between. CDR1 and CDR2 (germline): KGHSH, LQKENI. The CDR3 length is 14 residues. DNA of the CDR3: TGTGCCAGCTCTGTACAGGGAAGGGACACTGAAGCTTTCTTT. This encodes CASSVQGRDTEAFF.